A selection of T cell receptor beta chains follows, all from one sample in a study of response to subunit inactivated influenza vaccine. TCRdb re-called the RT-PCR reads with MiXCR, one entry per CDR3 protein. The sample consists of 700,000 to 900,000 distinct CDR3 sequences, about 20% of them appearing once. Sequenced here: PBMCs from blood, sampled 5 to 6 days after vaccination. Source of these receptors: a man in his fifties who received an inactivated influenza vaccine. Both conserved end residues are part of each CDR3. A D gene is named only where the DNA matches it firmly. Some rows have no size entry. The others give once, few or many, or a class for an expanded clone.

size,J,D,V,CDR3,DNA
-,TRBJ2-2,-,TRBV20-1,CSARSRTKNTGELFF,TGCAGTGCTAGGAGTCGAACTAAGAACACCGGGGAGCTGTTTTTT
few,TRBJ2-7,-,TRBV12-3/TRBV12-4,CASSGRDTSSYEQYF,TGTGCCAGCAGTGGCCGGGACACTAGCTCCTACGAGCAGTACTTC
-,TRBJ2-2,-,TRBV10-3,CAIRKTGTFMTGELFF,TGTGCCATCAGGAAAACCGGGACCTTCATGACCGGGGAGCTGTTTTTT
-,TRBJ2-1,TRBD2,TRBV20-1,CSARLGLAVYNEQFF,TGCAGTGCTAGGCTAGGACTAGCGGTCTACAATGAGCAGTTCTTC
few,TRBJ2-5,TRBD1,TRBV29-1,CSVEDGGDRDF,TGCAGCGTTGAAGATGGTGGGGACAGGGACTTC
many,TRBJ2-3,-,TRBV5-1,CASSLDRPSTDTQYF,TGCGCCAGCAGCTTGGACAGACCGAGCACAGATACGCAGTATTTT
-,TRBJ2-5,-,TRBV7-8,CASSGPGLLQETQYF,TGTGCCAGCAGCGGCCCGGGACTTCTTCAAGAGACCCAGTACTTC
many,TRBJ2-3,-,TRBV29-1,CSVGWERESDTQYF,TGCAGCGTTGGGTGGGAGAGGGAGTCAGATACGCAGTATTTT
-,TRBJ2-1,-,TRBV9,CASSPGRRSGEQFF,TGTGCCAGCAGCCCTGGCAGGAGGTCGGGTGAGCAGTTCTTC
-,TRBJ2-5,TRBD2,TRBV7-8,CASSLLVAGAETQYF,TGTGCCAGCAGCTTATTGGTAGCGGGAGCGGAGACCCAGTACTTC
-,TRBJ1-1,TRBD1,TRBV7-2,CASSPRQGAEAFF,TGTGCCAGCAGCCCTCGACAGGGGGCTGAAGCTTTCTTT
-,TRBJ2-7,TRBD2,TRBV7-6,CASSSTSVAYEQYF,TGTGCCAGCAGCTCGACTAGCGTAGCCTACGAGCAGTACTTC
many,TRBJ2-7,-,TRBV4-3,CASSQPGGYEQYF,TGCGCCAGCAGCCAACCAGGAGGGTACGAGCAGTACTTC
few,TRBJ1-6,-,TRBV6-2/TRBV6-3,CASSIGQNSPLHF,TGTGCCAGCAGTATTGGACAGAATTCACCCCTCCACTTT
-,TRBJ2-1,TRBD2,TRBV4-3,CASSQYTSGRFDNEQFF,TGCGCCAGCAGCCAGTATACTAGCGGGAGGTTCGACAATGAGCAGTTCTTC
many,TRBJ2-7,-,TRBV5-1,CASQKGGSGSYEQYF,TGCGCCAGCCAAAAAGGGGGATCGGGTTCCTACGAGCAGTACTTC
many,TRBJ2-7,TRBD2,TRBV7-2,CASSLALAGGYEQYF,TGTGCCAGCAGCTTAGCGCTAGCGGGAGGGTACGAGCAGTACTTC
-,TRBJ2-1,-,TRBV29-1,CSVAGRAYNEQFF,TGCAGCGTTGCGGGGCGGGCCTACAATGAGCAGTTCTTC
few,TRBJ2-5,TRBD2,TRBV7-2,CASSLAGLAGRETQYF,TGTGCCAGCAGCTTAGCGGGACTAGCGGGACGAGAGACCCAGTACTTC
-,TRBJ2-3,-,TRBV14,CASSHTGLNTQYF,TGTGCCAGCAGCCACACCGGTCTAAATACGCAGTATTTT
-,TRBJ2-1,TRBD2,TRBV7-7,CASSRTSGGFHEQFF,TGTGCTAGCAGCCGGACTAGCGGGGGTTTCCATGAGCAGTTCTTC
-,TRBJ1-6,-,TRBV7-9,CASSSDSRAVNSPLHF,TGTGCCAGCAGCTCAGACTCCCGGGCCGTAAATTCACCCCTCCACTTT
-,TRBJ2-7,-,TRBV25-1,CASSEPGTIYEQYF,TGTGCCAGCAGTGAACCGGGGACAATCTACGAGCAGTACTTC
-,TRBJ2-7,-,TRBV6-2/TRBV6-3,CASSQHISYEQYF,TGTGCCAGCAGCCAACACATCTCCTACGAGCAGTACTTC
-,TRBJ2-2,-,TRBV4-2,CASSQVSRGVGLFF,TGTGCCAGCAGCCAAGTCTCAAGGGGGGTCGGGCTGTTTTTT
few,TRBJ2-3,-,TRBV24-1,CATSDPGAADTQYF,TGTGCCACCAGTGATCCGGGGGCCGCAGATACGCAGTATTTT
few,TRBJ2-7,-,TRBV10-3,CAISESVLRSYEQYF,TGTGCCATCAGTGAGTCAGTCTTGCGGTCCTACGAGCAGTACTTC
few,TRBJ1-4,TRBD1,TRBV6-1,CASRPGQGAIGGEKLFF,TGTGCCAGCAGGCCGGGACAGGGGGCGATCGGAGGTGAAAAACTGTTTTTT
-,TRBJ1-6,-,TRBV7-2,CASSVDYSPLHF,TGTGCCAGCAGCGTAGACTATTCACCCCTCCACTTT
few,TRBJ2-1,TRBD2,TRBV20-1,CSAVISGRAREQFF,TGCAGTGCTGTGATTAGCGGGAGGGCCAGGGAGCAGTTCTTC
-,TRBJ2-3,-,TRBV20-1,CSASGEADTQYF,TGCAGTGCTTCAGGGGAGGCAGATACGCAGTATTTT
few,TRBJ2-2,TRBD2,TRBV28,CASSKMPGGVGELFF,TGTGCCAGCAGTAAAATGCCCGGGGGGGTCGGGGAGCTGTTTTTT
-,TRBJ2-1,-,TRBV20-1,CSAREGTEYNEQFF,TGCAGTGCTAGAGAGGGGACCGAGTACAATGAGCAGTTCTTC
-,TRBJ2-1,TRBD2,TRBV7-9,CASSPGGAGGHNEQFF,TGTGCCAGCAGTCCAGGGGGAGCGGGAGGCCACAATGAGCAGTTCTTC
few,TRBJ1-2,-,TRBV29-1,CSATGSNYGYTF,TGCAGCGCCACGGGTTCGAACTATGGCTACACCTTC
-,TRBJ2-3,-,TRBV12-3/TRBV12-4,CASSFGQGANTQYF,TGTGCCAGCAGTTTCGGGCAGGGAGCGAATACGCAGTATTTT
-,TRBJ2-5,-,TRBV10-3,CAISAGGQETQYF,TGTGCCATCAGTGCCGGGGGTCAAGAGACCCAGTACTTC
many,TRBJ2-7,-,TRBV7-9,CASSSQYSGRTHYEQYF,TGTGCCAGCAGCTCTCAATACTCGGGACGGACCCACTACGAGCAGTACTTC
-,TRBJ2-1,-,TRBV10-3,CATDAGNEQFF,TGTGCCACCGACGCCGGGAATGAGCAGTTCTTC
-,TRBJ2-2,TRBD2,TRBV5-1,CASSLALAGGAGELFF,TGCGCCAGCAGCTTGGCCCTAGCGGGGGGCGCCGGGGAGCTGTTTTTT
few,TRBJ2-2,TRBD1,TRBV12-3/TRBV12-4,CASTPAPGTANTGELFF,TGTGCCAGCACCCCGGCCCCCGGGACAGCGAACACCGGGGAGCTGTTTTTT
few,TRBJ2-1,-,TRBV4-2,CASSQDTHEQFF,TGTGCCAGCAGCCAAGATACGCATGAGCAGTTCTTC
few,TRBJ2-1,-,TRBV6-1,CASSVMSSSYNEQFF,TGTGCCAGCAGTGTTATGTCGAGCTCCTACAATGAGCAGTTCTTC
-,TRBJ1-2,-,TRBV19,CASSEGSTNYGYTF,TGTGCCAGTAGTGAGGGGAGTACTAACTATGGCTACACCTTC
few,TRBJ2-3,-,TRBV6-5,CASSYSPGRKHTQYF,TGTGCCAGCAGTTACTCGCCGGGGAGGAAACATACGCAGTATTTT
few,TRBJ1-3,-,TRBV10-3,CAISSAGVQRNTIYF,TGTGCCATCAGCTCAGCAGGGGTCCAGAGAAACACCATATATTTT
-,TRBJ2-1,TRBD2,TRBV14,CASSQKASGMGLYNEQFF,TGTGCCAGCAGCCAGAAGGCTAGCGGAATGGGGCTATACAATGAGCAGTTCTTC
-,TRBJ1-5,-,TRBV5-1,CASSKDDSNQPQHF,TGCGCCAGCAGCAAGGACGATAGCAATCAGCCCCAGCATTTT
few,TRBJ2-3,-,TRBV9,CASSVEGLSTTDTQYF,TGTGCCAGCAGCGTAGAGGGCCTATCTACAACAGATACGCAGTATTTT
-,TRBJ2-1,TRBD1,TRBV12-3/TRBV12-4,CASSFGTGYNEQFF,TGTGCCAGCAGTTTTGGGACAGGGTACAATGAGCAGTTCTTC
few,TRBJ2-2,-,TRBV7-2,CASSLFSRGTGELFF,TGTGCCAGCAGCTTATTTTCTCGAGGTACCGGGGAGCTGTTTTTT
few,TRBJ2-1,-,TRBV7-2,CASSLGGVRVRDNEQFF,TGTGCCAGCAGCTTAGGGGGGGTCAGGGTAAGGGACAATGAGCAGTTCTTC